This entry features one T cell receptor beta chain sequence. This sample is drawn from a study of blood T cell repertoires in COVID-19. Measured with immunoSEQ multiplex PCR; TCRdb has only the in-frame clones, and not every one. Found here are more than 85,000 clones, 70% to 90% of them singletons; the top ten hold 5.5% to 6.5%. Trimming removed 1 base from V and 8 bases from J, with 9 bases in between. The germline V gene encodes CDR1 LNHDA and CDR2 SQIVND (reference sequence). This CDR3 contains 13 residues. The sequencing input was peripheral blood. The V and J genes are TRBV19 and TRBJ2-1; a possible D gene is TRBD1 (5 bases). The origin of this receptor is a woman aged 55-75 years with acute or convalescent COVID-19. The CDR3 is CASSIGQRDEQFF. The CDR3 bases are TGTGCCAGTAGTATAGGACAGCGCGATGAGCAGTTCTTC.